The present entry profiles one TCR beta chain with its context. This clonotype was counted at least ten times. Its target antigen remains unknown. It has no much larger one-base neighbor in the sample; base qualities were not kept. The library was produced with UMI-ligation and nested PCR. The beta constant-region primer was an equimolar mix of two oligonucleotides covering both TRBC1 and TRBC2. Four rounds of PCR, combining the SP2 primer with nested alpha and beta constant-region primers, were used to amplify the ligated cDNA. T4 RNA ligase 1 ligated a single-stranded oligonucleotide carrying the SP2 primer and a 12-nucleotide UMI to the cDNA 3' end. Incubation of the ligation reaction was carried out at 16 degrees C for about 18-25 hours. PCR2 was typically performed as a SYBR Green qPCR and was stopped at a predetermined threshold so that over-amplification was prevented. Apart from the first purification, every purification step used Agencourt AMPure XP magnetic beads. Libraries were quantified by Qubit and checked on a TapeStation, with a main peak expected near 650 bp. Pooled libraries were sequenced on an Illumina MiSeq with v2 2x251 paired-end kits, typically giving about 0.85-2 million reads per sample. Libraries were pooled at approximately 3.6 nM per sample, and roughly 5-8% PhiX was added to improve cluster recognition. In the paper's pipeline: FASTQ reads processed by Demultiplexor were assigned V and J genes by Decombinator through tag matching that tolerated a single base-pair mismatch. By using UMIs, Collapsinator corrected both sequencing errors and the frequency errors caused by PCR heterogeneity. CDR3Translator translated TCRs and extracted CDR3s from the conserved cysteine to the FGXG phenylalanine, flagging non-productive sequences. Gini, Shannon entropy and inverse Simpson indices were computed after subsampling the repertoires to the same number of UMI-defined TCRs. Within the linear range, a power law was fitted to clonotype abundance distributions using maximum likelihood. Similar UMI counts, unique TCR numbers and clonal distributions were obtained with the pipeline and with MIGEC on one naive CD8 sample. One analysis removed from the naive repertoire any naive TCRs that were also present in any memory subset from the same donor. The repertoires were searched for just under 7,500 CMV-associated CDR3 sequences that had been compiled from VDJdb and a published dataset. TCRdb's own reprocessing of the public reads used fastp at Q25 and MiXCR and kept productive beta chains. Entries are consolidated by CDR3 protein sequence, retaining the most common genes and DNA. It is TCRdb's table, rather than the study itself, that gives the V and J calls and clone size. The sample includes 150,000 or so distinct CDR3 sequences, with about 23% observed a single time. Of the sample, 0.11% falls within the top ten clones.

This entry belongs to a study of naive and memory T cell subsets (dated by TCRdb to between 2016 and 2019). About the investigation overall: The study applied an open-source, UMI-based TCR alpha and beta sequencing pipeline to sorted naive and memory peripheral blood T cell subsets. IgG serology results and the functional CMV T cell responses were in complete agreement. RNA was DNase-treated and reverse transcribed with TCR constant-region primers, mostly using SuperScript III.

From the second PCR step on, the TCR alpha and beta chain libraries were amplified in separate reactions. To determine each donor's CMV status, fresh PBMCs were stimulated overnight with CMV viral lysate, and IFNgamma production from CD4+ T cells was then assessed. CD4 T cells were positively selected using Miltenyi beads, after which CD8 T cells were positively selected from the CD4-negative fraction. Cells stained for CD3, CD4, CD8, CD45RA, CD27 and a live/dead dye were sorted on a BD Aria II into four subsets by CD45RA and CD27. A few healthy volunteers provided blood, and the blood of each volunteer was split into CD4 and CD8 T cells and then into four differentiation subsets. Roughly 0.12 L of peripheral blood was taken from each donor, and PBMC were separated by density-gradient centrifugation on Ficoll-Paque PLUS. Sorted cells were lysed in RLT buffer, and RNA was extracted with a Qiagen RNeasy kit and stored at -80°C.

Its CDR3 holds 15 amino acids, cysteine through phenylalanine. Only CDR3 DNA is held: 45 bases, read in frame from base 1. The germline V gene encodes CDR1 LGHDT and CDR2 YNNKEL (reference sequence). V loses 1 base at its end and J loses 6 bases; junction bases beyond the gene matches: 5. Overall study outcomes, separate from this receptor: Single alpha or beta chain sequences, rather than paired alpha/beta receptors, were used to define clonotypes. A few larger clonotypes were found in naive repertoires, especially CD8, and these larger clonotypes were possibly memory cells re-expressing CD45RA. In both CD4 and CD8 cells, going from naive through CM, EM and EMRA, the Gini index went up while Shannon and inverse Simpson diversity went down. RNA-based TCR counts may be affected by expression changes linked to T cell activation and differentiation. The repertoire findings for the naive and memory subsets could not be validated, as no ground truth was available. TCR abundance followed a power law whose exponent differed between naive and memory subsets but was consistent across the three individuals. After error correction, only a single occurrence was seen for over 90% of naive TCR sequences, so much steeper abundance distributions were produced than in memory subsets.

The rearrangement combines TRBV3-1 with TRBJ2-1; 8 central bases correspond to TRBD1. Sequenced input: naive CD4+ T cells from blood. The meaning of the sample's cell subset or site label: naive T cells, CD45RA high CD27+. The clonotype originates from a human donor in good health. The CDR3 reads CASSQGMDRVNEQFF. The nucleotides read TGTGCCAGCAGCCAAGGGATGGACAGGGTCAATGAGCAGTTCTTC.